A single sample gave rise to the 18 T cell receptor beta chains below, sequenced in a study of regulatory T cells in long-lasting Graves disease. Documented time point: newly diagnosed GD, antithyroid drugs for less than 3 months. The TCR library used RNA extracted from PBMCs. Library construction for TCR beta used iRepertoire HTBI primers and Arm-PCR of CDR3 regions. TCRdb re-analysed the multiplex PCR reads in MiXCR, keeping a single row per CDR3 protein. The sample consists of hundreds of thousands of distinct CDR3 sequences, less than 15% of them appearing once. This same sample was also part of a study on T cells in Graves' hyperthyroidism and ophthalmopathy.

The sequencing here drew on peripheral blood mononuclear cells (PBMCs), taken at new diagnosis, from a patient treated with antithyroid drugs. Receptors were obtained from a young man with Graves disease.

Concerning this clonotype: Since the CDR3 does not end with the conserved phenylalanine or tryptophan, this likely comes from a read error. DNA of the CDR3: TGTGCCAGTAGTATCATGAGCCAAGAGACCCAGTACTCC. Residues: CASSIMSQETQYS. This sequence joins TRBV19 and TRBJ2-5, with unresolved D. This CDR3 has 13 residues. The V end was cut by 3 bases, the J end by 1 base, with 6 bases between. The germline V gene encodes CDR1 LNHDA and CDR2 SQIVND (reference sequence).

In the case of this clonotype: A read error may produce the germline difference seen at one junction end. This chain connects TRBV18 to TRBJ2-7; D unresolved. Germline loops: CDR1 KGHSH, CDR2 LQKENI. The CDR3 loop spans 11 amino acids. The CDR3 DNA is TGTGCCAGCCCACCAGGAGACGAGCAGTACTTC. Amino acid sequence: CASPPGDEQYF.

The chain has TRBV5-4 and TRBJ2-2, with 14 bases lining up with TRBD2. Unmatched junction bases numbered 5, after V lost 0 bases and J lost 7 bases. The CDR3 consists of 17 residues. Germline CDR1 reads SGHNT; CDR2 reads YYREEE (reference sequence). The chain's CDR3 is CASSLGLAGGANGELFF. CDR3 DNA: TGTGCCAGCAGCTTGGGACTAGCGGGAGGGGCAAACGGGGAGCTGTTTTTT.

Worth noting for this clonotype: A much larger clone sits a single nucleotide away, making a read error possible. CDR3 residues: CSARDLGLAVIGELFF. CDR3 bases: TGCAGTGCTAGAGATCTTGGACTAGCGGTTATCGGGGAGCTGTTTTTT. This rearrangement joins TRBV20-1 to TRBJ2-2; 10 positions agree with TRBD2. V was clipped by 0 bases and J by 7 bases; unmatched bases: 8. The length of the CDR3 is 16 residues. Germline V gene sequence: CDR1 DFQATT, CDR2 SNEGSKA (reference sequence).

This clonotype has just a few counts. The chain is built from TRBV30 and TRBJ2-7; perhaps TRBD1 as D (5 bases). V was shortened by 0 bases and J by 7 bases, with 7 bases between the two germline ends. The germline V gene encodes CDR1 GTSNPN and CDR2 SVGIG (reference sequence). The CDR3 spans 11 residues. In nucleotides, the CDR3 is TGTGCCTGGAGTGTTTGGACAGAGCAGTACTTC. This encodes CAWSVWTEQYF. Full variable domain (outside the CDR3, taken from reference TRBV30 and TRBJ2-7): SQTIHQWPATLVQPVGSPLSLECTVEGTSNPNLYWYRQAAGRGLQLLFYSVGIGQISSEVPQNLSASRPQDRQFILSSKKLLLSDSGFYLCAWSVWTEQYFGPGTRLTVT.

This clonotype was seen many times. J is TRBJ2-1 and V is TRBV2; D uncertain. CDR1 is SNHLY, CDR2 FYNNEI, per germline. V shed 6 bases and J shed 4 bases, with 7 bases lying between them. CDR3 length equals 12 residues. The CDR3 coding sequence is TGTGCCAGCAGCGCCCCGTACAATGAGCAGTTCTTC. Amino acid sequence: CASSAPYNEQFF.

This clonotype was counted at least ten times. The rearrangement joins TRBV27 to TRBJ2-1, with 13 bases that match TRBD2. CDR1 MNHEY and CDR2 SMNVEV come from the germline V gene (reference sequence). The V and J ends lost 6 bases and 10 bases, in that order; junction bases with no gene match: 9. CDR3 size: 15 residues. The DNA of the CDR3 is TGTGCCAGCAGATCTCCGGGACTAGCGGGAAGGGAGCAGTTCTTC. Amino acids: CASRSPGLAGREQFF.

This clonotype was counted at least ten times. The CDR3 sequence: CRAGTSAQETQYF. The CDR3 DNA follows: TGCAGGGCCGGGACTAGCGCCCAAGAGACCCAGTACTTC. The genes are TRBV20-1 and TRBJ2-5; 10 nucleotides align to TRBD2. Germline CDR1 reads DFQATT; CDR2 reads SNEGSKA (reference sequence). The CDR3 spans 13 residues.

To note about this clonotype: This may come from a read error, since a much larger clone is one base off. The chain combines TRBV29-1 with TRBJ2-2; 11 bases map to TRBD2. The V gene's germline CDR1 is SQVTM and CDR2 ANQGSEA. This CDR3 comprises 16 residues. The CDR3 reads CGVEVGLADQAGELFF. DNA for the CDR3: TGCGGCGTTGAAGTGGGACTAGCGGACCAAGCCGGGGAGCTGTTTTTT.

This clonotype occurred a few times. The chain couples TRBV20-1 to TRBJ2-7; D unresolved. The V and J ends lost 0 bases and 0 bases respectively, with 9 bases between them. Germline CDR1 reads DFQATT; CDR2 reads SNEGSKA (reference sequence). This CDR3 contains 14 residues. CDR3 in amino acids: CSARDRRSSYEQYF. The CDR3, as DNA: TGCAGTGCTAGAGATCGGCGCAGCTCCTACGAGCAGTACTTC.

This clonotype was counted many times. The chain carries TRBV6-5 and TRBJ1-3, with D maybe TRBD1 (6 bases). The length of the CDR3 is 15 residues. Germline V gives CDR1 MNHEY, CDR2 SVGAGI. Trimming removed 6 bases from V and 0 bases from J, with 12 bases in between. The CDR3 nucleotides are TGTGCCAGCAGATACAGGGAGAACTCTGGAAACACCATATATTTT. Translation: CASRYRENSGNTIYF.

This clonotype was counted a few times. The chain links TRBV18 to TRBJ2-3; D is undetermined. The germline V gene has CDR1 KGHSH and CDR2 LQKENI. CDR3 size: 17 residues. V shed 6 bases and J shed 2 bases, with 21 bases lying between them. This CDR3 reads CASSPGLGRSTTDTQYF. The CDR3 nucleotides are TGTGCCAGCTCCCCCGGCCTTGGACGGTCGACCACAGATACGCAGTATTTT. The full variable domain, its missing parts supplied by reference TRBV18 and TRBJ2-3, is NAGVMQNPRHLVRRRGQEARLRCSPMKGHSHVYWYRQLPEEGLKFMVYLQKENIIDESGMPKERFSAEFPKEGPSILRIQQVVRGDSAAYFCASSPGLGRSTTDTQYFGPGTRLTVL.

This clonotype showed up many times. The chain couples TRBV7-9 to TRBJ2-5; 14 positions agree with TRBD2. Per the germline V gene, CDR1 is SEHNR and CDR2 is FQNEAQ (reference sequence). The CDR3 sequence is 17 residues long. V lost 5 bases to trimming and J lost 4 bases; unmatched junction nucleotides: 9. This CDR3 is CASSRDTGTSGRETQYF. The CDR3 DNA follows: TGTGCCAGCAGCCGAGACACCGGGACTAGCGGGAGAGAGACCCAGTACTTC.

This clonotype was observed a few times. Since the CDR3 does not end with the conserved phenylalanine or tryptophan, this likely comes from a read error. The chain couples TRBV3-1 to TRBJ2-5; the match to TRBD1 covers 9 bases. This CDR3 is 17 amino acids long. Germline V lookup: CDR1 LGHDT, CDR2 YNNKEL (reference sequence). The V gene end was trimmed by 1 base and the J gene end by 0 bases; junction bases not matched to a gene: 6. This CDR3 is CASSQGPGQGDQETQYL. CDR3 nucleotide sequence: TGTGCCAGCAGCCAAGGACCGGGACAGGGAGACCAAGAGACCCAGTACTTA.

In this sample, this clonotype turned up a few times. This sequence joins TRBV29-1 and TRBJ2-1, with 9 bases aligning to TRBD2. The CDR3 runs to 13 residues. Trimming removed 8 bases from V and 4 bases from J; junction bases left unmatched: 6. Germline values: CDR1 SQVTM, CDR2 ANQGSEA. DNA of the CDR3: TGCAGCTGTTGGACTAGCGATTACAATGAGCAGTTCTTC. The encoded protein is CSCWTSDYNEQFF.

This clonotype was seen ten or more times. The rearrangement joins TRBV6-4 to TRBJ2-1, with TRBD2 matching over 8 bases. There are 15 residues in the CDR3. V shed 3 bases and J 3 bases; nucleotides not matched to a gene: 4. Germline-derived CDR1 and CDR2 are MRHNA and SNTAGT. The DNA of the CDR3 is TGTGCCAGCAGTGAGGGACTAGGGGACTACAATGAGCAGTTCTTC. It encodes CASSEGLGDYNEQFF.

Remarks on this clonotype: The final CDR3 position lacks the conserved phenylalanine or tryptophan, pointing to a likely read error. The genes are TRBV25-1 and TRBJ2-3; 9 nucleotides agree with TRBD1. This CDR3 spans 16 amino acids. Germline V gene data show CDR1 as MGHDK and CDR2 as SYGVNS. Losses at the gene ends were 4 bases for V and 2 bases for J; bases not matched to a gene: 7. CDR3 region: CASSVRRTGATDTQYS. CDR3 nucleotide sequence: TGTGCCAGCAGTGTCAGACGGACAGGGGCCACAGATACGCAGTATTCT.

This clonotype was seen only a few times. The gene calls are TRBV15 and TRBJ2-4, with 8 bases fitting TRBD2. In germline, CDR1 is LNHNV, CDR2 YYDKDF (reference sequence). After removal of 0 bases from V and 4 bases from J, the junction contained 14 bases not matched to a gene. The CDR3 loop spans 19 amino acids. The CDR3 here is CATSREGGRTSRGKNIQYF. CDR3 DNA: TGTGCCACCAGCAGAGAGGGGGGTAGGACTAGCAGGGGTAAAAACATTCAGTACTTC.